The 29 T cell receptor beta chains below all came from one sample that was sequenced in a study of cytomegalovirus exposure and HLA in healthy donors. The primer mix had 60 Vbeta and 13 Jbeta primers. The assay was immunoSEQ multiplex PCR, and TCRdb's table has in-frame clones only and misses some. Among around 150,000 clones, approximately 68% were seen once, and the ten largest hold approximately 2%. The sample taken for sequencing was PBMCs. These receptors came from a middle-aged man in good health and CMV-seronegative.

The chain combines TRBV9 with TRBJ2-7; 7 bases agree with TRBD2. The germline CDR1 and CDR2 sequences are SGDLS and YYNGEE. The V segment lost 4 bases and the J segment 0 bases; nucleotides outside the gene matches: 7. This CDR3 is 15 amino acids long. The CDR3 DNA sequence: TGTGCCAGCAGCCTCCTAGCGGTACTCTCCTACGAGCAGTACTTC. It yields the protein CASSLLAVLSYEQYF.

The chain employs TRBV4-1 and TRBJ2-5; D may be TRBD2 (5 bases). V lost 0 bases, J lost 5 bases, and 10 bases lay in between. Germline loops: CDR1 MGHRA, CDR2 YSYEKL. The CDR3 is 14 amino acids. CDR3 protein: CASSQDRGAETQYF. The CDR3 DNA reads TGCGCCAGCAGCCAAGATCGGGGAGCGGAGACCCAGTACTTC.

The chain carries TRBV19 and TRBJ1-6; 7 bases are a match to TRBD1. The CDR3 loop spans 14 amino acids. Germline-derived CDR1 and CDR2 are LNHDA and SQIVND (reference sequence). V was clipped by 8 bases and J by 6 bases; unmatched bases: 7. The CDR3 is CASRVDRRNSPLHF. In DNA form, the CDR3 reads TGTGCCAGTCGGGTGGACAGGCGTAATTCACCCCTCCACTTT.

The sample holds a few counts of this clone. CDR3 sequence (DNA): TGTGCCACCAGCCTGTCTGGGGCCAACGTCCTGACTTTC. It specifies CATSLSGANVLTF. This rearrangement joins TRBV15 to TRBJ2-6; D gene uncertain. Germline-derived CDR1 and CDR2 are LNHNV and YYDKDF (reference sequence). The CDR3 length is 13 residues. V gave up 5 bases and J gave up 1 base, with 3 bases separating them.

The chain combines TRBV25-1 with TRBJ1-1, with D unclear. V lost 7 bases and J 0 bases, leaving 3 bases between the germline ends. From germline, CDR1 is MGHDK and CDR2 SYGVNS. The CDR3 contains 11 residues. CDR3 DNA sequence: TGTGCCAGCAAGCTGAACACTGAAGCTTTCTTT. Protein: CASKLNTEAFF.

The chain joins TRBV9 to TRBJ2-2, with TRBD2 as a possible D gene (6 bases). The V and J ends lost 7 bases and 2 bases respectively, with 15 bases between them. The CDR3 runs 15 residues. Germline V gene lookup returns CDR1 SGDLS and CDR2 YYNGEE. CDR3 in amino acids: CASSDGGSNTGELFF. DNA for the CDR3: TGTGCCAGCTCCGACGGGGGAAGTAACACCGGGGAGCTGTTTTTT.

The CDR3 DNA reads TGTGCCAGCAGCGTAGGGGCGGAGGGGAGCTACACCTTC. Protein: CASSVGAEGSYTF. The chain is built from TRBV9 and TRBJ1-2; possibly TRBD1 for D (5 bases). V was cut by 0 bases and J by 9 bases, with 12 bases left in between. Per germline, CDR1 SGDLS and CDR2 YYNGEE. The CDR3 consists of 13 residues.

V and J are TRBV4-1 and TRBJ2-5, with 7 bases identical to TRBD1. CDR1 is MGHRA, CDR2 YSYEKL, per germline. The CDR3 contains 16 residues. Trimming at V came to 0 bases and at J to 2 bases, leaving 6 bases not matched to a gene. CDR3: CASSQERGRRQETQYF. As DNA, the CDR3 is TGCGCCAGCAGCCAAGAAAGGGGGCGCCGGCAAGAGACCCAGTACTTC.

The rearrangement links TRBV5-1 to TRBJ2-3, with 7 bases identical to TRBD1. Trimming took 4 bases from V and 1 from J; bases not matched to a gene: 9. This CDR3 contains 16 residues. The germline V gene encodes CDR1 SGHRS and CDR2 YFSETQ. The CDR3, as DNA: TGCGCCAGCAGCCCTGGAAGGGACAGCCGCACAGATACGCAGTATTTT. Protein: CASSPGRDSRTDTQYF.

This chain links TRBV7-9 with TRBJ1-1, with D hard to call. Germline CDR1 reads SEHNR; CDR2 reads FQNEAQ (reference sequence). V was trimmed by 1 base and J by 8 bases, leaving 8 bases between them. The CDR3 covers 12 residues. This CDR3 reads CASSLGQLEAFF. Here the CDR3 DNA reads TGTGCCAGCAGCTTAGGGCAGTTGGAAGCTTTCTTT.

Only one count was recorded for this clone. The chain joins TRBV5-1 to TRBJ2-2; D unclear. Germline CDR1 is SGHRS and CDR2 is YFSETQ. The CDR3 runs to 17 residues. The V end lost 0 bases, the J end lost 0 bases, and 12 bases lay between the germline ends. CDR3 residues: CASSLGYFPSNTGELFF. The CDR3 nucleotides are TGCGCCAGCAGCTTGGGTTATTTTCCCTCGAACACCGGGGAGCTGTTTTTT.

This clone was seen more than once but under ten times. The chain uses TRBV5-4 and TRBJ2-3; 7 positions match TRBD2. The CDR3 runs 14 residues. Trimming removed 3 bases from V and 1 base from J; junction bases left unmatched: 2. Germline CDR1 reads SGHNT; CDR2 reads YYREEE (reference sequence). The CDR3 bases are TGTGCCAGCAGCTCGGGGGGACGCACAGATACGCAGTATTTT. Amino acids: CASSSGGRTDTQYF.

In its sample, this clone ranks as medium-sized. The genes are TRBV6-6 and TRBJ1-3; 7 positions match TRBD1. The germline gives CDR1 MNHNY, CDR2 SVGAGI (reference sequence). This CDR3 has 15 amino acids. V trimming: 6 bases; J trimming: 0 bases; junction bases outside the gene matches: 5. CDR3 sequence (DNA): TGTGCCAGCAGATTCGACAGGGACTCTGGAAACACCATATATTTT. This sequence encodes CASRFDRDSGNTIYF.

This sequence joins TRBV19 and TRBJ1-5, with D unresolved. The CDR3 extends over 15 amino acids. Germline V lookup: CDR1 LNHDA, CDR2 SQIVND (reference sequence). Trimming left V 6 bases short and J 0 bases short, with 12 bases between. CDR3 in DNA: TGTGCCAGTAGCCTCGGTACCCATAGCAATCAGCCCCAGCATTTT. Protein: CASSLGTHSNQPQHF. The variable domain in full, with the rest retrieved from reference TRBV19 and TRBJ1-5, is DGGITQSPKYLFRKEGQNVTLSCEQNLNHDAMYWYRQDPGQGLRLIYYSQIVNDFQKGDIAEGYSVSREKKESFPLTVTSAQKNPTAFYLCASSLGTHSNQPQHFGDGTRLSIL.

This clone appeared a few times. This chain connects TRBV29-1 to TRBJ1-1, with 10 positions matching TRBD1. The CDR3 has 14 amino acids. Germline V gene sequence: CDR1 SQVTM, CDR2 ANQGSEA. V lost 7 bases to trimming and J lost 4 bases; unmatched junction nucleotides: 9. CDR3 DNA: TGCAGCGCTACTACGGACAGGGGGAGCACTGAAGCTTTCTTT. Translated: CSATTDRGSTEAFF.

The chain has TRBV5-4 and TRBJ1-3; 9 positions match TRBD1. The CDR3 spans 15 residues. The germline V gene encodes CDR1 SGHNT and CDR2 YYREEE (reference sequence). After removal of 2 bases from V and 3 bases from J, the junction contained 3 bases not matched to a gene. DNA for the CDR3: TGTGCCAGCAGCTTACAGGGGGCGTTTGGAAACACCATATATTTT. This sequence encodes CASSLQGAFGNTIYF.

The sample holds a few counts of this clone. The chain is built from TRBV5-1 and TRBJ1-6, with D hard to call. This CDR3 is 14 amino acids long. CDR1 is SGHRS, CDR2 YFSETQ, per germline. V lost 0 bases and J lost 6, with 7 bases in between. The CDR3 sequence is CASSLGQLNSPLHF. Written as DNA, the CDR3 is TGCGCCAGCAGCTTGGGACAACTTAATTCACCCCTCCACTTT.

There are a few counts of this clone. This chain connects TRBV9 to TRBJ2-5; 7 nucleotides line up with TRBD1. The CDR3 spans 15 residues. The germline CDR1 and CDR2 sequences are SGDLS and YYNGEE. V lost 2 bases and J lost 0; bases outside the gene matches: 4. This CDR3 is CASSVSGQYQETQYF. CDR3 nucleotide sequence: TGTGCCAGCAGCGTTTCGGGACAGTACCAAGAGACCCAGTACTTC.

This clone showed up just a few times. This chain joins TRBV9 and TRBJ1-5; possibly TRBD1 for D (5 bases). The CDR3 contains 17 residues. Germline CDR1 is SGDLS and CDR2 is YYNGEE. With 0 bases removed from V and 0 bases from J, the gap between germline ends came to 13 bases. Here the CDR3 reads CASSVEDETVSNQPQHF. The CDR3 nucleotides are TGTGCCAGCAGCGTAGAAGATGAGACAGTTAGCAATCAGCCCCAGCATTTT.

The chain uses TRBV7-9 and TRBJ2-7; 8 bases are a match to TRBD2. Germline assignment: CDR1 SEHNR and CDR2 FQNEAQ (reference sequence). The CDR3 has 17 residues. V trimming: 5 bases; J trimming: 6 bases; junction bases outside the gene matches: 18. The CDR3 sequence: CASSPQVREGRRGEQYF. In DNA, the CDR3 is TGTGCCAGCAGCCCCCAGGTTCGGGAGGGCCGGAGAGGCGAGCAGTACTTC.

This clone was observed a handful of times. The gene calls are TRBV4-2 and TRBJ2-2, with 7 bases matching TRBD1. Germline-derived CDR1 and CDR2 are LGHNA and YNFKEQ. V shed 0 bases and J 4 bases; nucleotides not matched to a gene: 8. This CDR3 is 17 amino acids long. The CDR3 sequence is CASSQDRGDSRTGELFF. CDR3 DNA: TGTGCCAGCAGCCAAGATAGAGGGGACAGTCGCACCGGGGAGCTGTTTTTT.

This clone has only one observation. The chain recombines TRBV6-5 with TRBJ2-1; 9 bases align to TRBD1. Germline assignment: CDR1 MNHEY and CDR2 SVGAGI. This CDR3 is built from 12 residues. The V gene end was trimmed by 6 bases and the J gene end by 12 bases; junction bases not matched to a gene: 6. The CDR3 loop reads CASSSDRGRQFF. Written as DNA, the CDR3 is TGTGCCAGCAGCTCCGACAGGGGGAGGCAGTTCTTC.

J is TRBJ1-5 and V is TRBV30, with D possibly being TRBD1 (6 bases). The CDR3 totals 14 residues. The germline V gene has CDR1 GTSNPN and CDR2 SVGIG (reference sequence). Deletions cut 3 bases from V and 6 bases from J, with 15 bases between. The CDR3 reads CAWRQRGAGQPQHF. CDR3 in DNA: TGTGCCTGGAGACAGCGGGGGGCCGGTCAGCCCCAGCATTTT.

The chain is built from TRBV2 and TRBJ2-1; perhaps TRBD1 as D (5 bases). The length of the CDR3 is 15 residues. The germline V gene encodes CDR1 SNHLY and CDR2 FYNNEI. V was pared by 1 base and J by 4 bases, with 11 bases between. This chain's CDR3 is CASSEELQGYNEQFF. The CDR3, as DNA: TGTGCCAGCAGTGAAGAGTTGCAGGGTTACAATGAGCAGTTCTTC.

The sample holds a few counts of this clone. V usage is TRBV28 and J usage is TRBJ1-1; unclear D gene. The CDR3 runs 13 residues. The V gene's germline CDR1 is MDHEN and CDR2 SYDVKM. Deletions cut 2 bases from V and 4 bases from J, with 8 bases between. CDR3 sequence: CASSLIAGTEAFF. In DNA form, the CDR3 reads TGTGCCAGCAGTTTAATAGCGGGCACTGAAGCTTTCTTT.

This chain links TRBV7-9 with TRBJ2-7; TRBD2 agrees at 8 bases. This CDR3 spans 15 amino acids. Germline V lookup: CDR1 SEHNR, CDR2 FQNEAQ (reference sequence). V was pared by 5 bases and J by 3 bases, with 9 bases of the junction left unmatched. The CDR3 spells CASSPRGGKVYEQYF. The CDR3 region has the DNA TGTGCCAGCAGCCCACGGGGGGGAAAGGTCTACGAGCAGTACTTC.

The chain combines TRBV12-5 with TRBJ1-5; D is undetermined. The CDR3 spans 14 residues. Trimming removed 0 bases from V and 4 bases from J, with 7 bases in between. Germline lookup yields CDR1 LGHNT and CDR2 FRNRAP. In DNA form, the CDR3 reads TGTGCTAGTGGTTTGGTCTACCCGAATCAGCCCCAGCATTTT. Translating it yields CASGLVYPNQPQHF.

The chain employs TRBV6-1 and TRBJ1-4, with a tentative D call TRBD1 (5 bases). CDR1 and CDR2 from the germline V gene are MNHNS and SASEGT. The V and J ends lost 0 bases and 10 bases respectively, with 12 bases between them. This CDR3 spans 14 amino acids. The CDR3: CASSEAGVGRKLFF. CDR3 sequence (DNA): TGTGCCAGCAGTGAAGCAGGGGTGGGGCGAAAACTGTTTTTT.

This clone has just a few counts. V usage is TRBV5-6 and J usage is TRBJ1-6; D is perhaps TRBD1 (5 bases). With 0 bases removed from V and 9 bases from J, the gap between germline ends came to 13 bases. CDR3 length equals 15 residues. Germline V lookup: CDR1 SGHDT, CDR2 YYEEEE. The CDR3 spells CASSLGRGGSSPLHF. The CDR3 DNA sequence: TGTGCCAGCAGCTTGGGCCGGGGGGGATCTTCACCCCTCCACTTT.